The 7 T cell receptor beta chains presented below share a single source sample, sequenced in a study of CD8 T cells in ankylosing spondylitis (dated by TCRdb to the late 2010s). Library preparation employed 5' RACE. TCRdb names Illumina HiSeq 2500 as the instrument used. TCRdb's own reprocessing of the public reads used fastp at Q25 and MiXCR and kept productive beta chains. Each record represents a unique CDR3 protein, reported with the most common genes and DNA among its rows. In this sample the table shows roughly 180,000 distinct CDR3 sequences, approximately 9.9% of which occur a single time. The leading ten clones occupy approximately 16% of the sample. The sequenced material came from blood, either unsorted or a sorted T cell fraction (not recorded which). These receptors were taken from a female donor with ankylosing spondylitis or in good health (not recorded which).

Written as DNA, the CDR3 is TGTGCCAGCAGTCAAGGACTAGCCGCGGGGACAGATACGCAGTATTTT. It codes for CASSQGLAAGTDTQYF. The V gene is TRBV12-3 or TRBV12-4, the J gene TRBJ2-3, with 8 bases matching TRBD2. This CDR3 has 16 amino acids. Germline trimming cut 5 bases from V and 3 bases from J; bases unmatched to any gene: 10.

This clonotype was counted ten times or more. V and J are TRBV11-2 and TRBJ2-1; 12 nucleotides line up with TRBD2. The CDR3 runs to 17 residues. V gave up 5 bases and J gave up 9 bases; unmatched junction bases: 14. CDR1 SGHAT and CDR2 FQNNGV come from the germline V gene. CDR3 sequence (DNA): TGTGCCAGCAGCCCGCAACCCTCTAGCGGGAGGGCGGTTGAGCAGTTCTTC. Its protein product is CASSPQPSSGRAVEQFF.

This clonotype was detected only a few times. The chain recombines TRBV6-2 or TRBV6-3 with TRBJ2-1; 9 bases agree with TRBD1. The trim removed 5 bases at V and 0 bases at J, leaving 14 bases unmatched. Germline V CDR1 and CDR2: MNHEY, SVGEGT. The CDR3 loop spans 19 amino acids. This CDR3 reads CASSKWTGVHPNSYNEQFF. In DNA, the CDR3 is TGTGCCAGCAGTAAGTGGACAGGGGTACACCCTAACTCCTACAATGAGCAGTTCTTC.

This clonotype was seen repeatedly, ten times or more. The chain has TRBV5-1 and TRBJ2-1, with 7 nucleotides matching TRBD2. The J segment lost 8 bases and the V segment lost 0 bases, leaving 17 bases of the junction unmatched. The CDR3 length is 18 residues. Germline CDR1 is SGHRS and CDR2 is YFSETQ. The CDR3 protein is CASSLDGVSGPGEDEQFF. The CDR3 DNA follows: TGCGCCAGCAGCTTGGATGGTGTTAGCGGGCCCGGCGAGGATGAGCAGTTCTTC.

V gene TRBV7-2 combines with J gene TRBJ2-7; D not resolved. The V gene lost 2 bases and the J gene lost 2 bases, with 13 bases spanning the gap. CDR1 and CDR2 (germline): SGHTA, FQGNSA. The CDR3 is made up of 15 amino acids. Written as DNA, the CDR3 is TGTGCCAGCAGCTTACTTCGCACAGCCACCTACGAGCAGTACTTC. It translates to CASSLLRTATYEQYF.

The chain has TRBV6-5 and TRBJ2-3; D uncertain. CDR3 size: 14 residues. Per the germline V gene, CDR1 is MNHEY and CDR2 is SVGAGI. Trimming took 2 bases from V and 3 from J, leaving 9 bases between them. The CDR3 DNA reads TGTGCCAGCAGTTACCCAAGGGTGACAGATACGCAGTATTTT. It translates to CASSYPRVTDTQYF.

This clonotype was seen more than once but under ten times. The V and J genes are TRBV7-9 and TRBJ2-7, with D perhaps TRBD1 or TRBD2 (6 bases each). V was trimmed by 5 bases and J by 3 bases, leaving 14 bases between them. In germline, CDR1 is SEHNR, CDR2 FQNEAQ (reference sequence). This CDR3 region has 14 residues. In DNA form, the CDR3 reads TGTGCCAGCAGCCCCCCGGGGGCCAACTACGAGCAGTACTTC. Its protein is CASSPPGANYEQYF. Based on the CDR3 plus reference TRBV7-9 and TRBJ2-7, the full variable domain is DTGVSQNPRHKITKRGQNVTFRCDPISEHNRLYWYRQTLGQGPEFLTYFQNEAQLEKSRLLSDRFSAERPKGSFSTLEIQRTEQGDSAMYLCASSPPGANYEQYFGPGTRLTVT.